This T cell receptor (beta chain) was identified in a study of cytomegalovirus exposure and HLA in healthy donors. Study results and caveats: Researchers catalogued approximately 170 TCR beta chains as cytomegalovirus-associated. Serostatus for CMV was the only available immune exposure information.

13 Jbeta primers and 60 Vbeta primers were used for the PCR. Authors' data handling: In a later analysis, of some 80 million unique beta chains, 9 million to 11 million appeared in at least two donors. Clones were sequenced by immunoSEQ multiplex PCR, and TCRdb holds only the in-frame ones, with some missing. V and J calls and clone size are as listed in that table; D and trimming were resolved from the DNA. The repertoire has over 120,000 clones, around four fifths of them found once; the top ten carry 1.4% to 1.5%. Remarks on this clone: The antigen remains undetermined.

As for the donors, each was a healthy bone marrow donor. CDR1 is SGDLS, CDR2 YYNGEE, per germline. V lost 5 bases and J lost 2; bases outside the gene matches: 7. The CDR3 length is 15 residues. The sequence came from a man aged 30 to 45 in good health and CMV-seropositive. Material for sequencing was PBMCs. The V call is TRBV9, the J call TRBJ2-3, with 8 bases matching TRBD2. DNA of the CDR3: TGTGCCAGCAGGGGCGGGACTAGGGACACAGATACGCAGTATTTT. Translated, it gives CASRGGTRDTDTQYF.